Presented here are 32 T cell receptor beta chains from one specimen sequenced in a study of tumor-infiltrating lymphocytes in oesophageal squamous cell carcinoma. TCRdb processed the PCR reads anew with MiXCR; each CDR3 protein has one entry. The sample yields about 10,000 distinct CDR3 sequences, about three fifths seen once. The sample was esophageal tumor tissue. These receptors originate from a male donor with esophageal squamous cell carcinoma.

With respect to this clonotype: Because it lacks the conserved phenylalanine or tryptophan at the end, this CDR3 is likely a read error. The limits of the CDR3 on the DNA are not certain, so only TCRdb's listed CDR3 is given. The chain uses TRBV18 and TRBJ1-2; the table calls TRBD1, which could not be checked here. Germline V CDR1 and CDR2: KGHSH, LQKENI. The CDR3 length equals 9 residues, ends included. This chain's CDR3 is CASSVGPRV.

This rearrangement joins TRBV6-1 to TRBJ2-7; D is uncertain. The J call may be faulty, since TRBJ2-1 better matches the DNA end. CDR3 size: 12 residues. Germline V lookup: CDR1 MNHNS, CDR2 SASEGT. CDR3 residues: CASSPPDNEQFF. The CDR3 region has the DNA TGTGCCAGCAGTCCCCCCGACAATGAGCAGTTCTTC.

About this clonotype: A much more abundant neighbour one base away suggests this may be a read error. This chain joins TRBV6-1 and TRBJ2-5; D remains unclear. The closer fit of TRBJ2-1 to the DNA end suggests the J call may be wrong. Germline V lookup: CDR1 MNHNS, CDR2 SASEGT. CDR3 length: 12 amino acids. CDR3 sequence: CASTFGRYEQFF. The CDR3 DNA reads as TGTGCCAGCACCTTCGGTCGCTACGAGCAGTTCTTC.

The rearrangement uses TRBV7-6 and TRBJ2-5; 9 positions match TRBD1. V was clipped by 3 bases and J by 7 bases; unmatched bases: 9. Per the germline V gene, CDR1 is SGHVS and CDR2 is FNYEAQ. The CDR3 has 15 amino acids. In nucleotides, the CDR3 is TGTGCCAGCAGCTTTTACGGAACGGACAGGGGGACCCAGTACTTC. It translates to CASSFYGTDRGTQYF.

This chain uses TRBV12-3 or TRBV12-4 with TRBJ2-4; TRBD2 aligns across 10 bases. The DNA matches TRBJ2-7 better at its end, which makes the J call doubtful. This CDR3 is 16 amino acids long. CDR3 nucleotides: TGTGCCAGCAGTTTACCGCGAGCGGGAGGGTACGGCGAGCAGTACTTC. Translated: CASSLPRAGGYGEQYF.

The CDR3 DNA follows: TGTGCCAGTAGTCCCCCGCGGGGGTCTACCGGGGAGCTGTTTTTT. Its translation is CASSPPRGSTGELFF. The V and J genes are TRBV19 and TRBJ2-2; 7 positions match TRBD2. After removal of 5 bases from V and 5 bases from J, the junction contained 8 bases not matched to a gene. The CDR3 runs to 15 residues. Per the germline V gene, CDR1 is LNHDA and CDR2 is SQIVND (reference sequence). Complete variable domain (other parts from reference TRBV19 and TRBJ2-2): DGGITQSPKYLFRKEGQNVTLSCEQNLNHDAMYWYRQDPGQGLRLIYYSQIVNDFQKGDIAEGYSVSREKKESFPLTVTSAQKNPTAFYLCASSPPRGSTGELFFGEGSRLTVL.

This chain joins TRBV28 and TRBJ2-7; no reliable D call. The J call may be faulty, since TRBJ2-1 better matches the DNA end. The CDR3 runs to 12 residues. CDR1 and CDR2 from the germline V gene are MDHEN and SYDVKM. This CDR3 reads CASSAVWNEQFF. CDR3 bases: TGTGCCAGCAGCGCGGTGTGGAATGAGCAGTTCTTC.

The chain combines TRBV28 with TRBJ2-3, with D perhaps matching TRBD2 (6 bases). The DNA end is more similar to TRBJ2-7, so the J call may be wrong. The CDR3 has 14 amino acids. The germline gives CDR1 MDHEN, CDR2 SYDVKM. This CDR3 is CATYGGTVAWEQYF. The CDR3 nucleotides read TGTGCCACCTATGGGGGGACGGTTGCTTGGGAGCAGTACTTC.

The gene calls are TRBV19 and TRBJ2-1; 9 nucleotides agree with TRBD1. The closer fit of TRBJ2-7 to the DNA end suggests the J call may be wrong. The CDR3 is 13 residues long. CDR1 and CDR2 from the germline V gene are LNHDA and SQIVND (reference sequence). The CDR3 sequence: CATKGTGTYEQYF. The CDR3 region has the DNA TGTGCCACCAAGGGGACAGGGACCTACGAGCAGTACTTC.

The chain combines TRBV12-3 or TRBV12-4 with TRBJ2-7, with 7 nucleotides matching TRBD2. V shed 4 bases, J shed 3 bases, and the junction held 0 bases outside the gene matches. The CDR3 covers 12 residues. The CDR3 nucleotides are TGTGCCAGCAGTTGGACTAGCTACGAGCAGTACTTC. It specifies CASSWTSYEQYF.

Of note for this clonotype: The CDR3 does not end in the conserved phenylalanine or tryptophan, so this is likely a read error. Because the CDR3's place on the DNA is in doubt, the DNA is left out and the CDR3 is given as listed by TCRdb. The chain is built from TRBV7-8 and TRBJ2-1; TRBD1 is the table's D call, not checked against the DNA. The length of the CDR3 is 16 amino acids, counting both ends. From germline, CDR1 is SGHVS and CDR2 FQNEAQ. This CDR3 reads CASSFGTGSYGYTFGS.

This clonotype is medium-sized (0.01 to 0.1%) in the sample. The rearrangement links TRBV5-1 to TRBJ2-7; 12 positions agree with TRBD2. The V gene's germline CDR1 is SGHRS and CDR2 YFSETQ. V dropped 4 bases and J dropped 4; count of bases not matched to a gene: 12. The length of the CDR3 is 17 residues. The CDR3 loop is CASSRLAGAVSRYEQYF. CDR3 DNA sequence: TGCGCCAGCAGCAGACTAGCGGGAGCTGTAAGTCGGTACGAGCAGTACTTC.

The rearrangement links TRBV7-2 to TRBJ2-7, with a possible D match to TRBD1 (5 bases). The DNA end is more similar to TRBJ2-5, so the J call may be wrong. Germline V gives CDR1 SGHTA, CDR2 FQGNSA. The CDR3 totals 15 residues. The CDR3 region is CASSLGAGRRETQYF. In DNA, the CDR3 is TGTGCCAGCAGCTTAGGGGCAGGGCGACGAGAGACCCAGTACTTC.

CDR3 sequence reads: CASSWDRGAETQYF. The CDR3 DNA reads TGTGCCAGCAGCTGGGACAGGGGGGCGGAGACCCAGTACTTC. The J gene is TRBJ2-5, the V gene TRBV12-3 or TRBV12-4, with 11 bases that match TRBD1. The CDR3 is made up of 14 amino acids. Unmatched junction bases numbered 5, after V lost 6 bases and J lost 5 bases.

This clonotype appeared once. The CDR3 region is CASSSDTWGRNEQFF. CDR3 DNA sequence: TGTGCCAGCAGTTCCGATACCTGGGGAAGGAATGAGCAGTTCTTC. The chain links TRBV7-4 to TRBJ2-5; D unresolved. The J call is doubtful: the DNA matches TRBJ2-1 better. Germline V lookup: CDR1 SGHVT, CDR2 SQSDAQ. The CDR3 spans 15 residues.

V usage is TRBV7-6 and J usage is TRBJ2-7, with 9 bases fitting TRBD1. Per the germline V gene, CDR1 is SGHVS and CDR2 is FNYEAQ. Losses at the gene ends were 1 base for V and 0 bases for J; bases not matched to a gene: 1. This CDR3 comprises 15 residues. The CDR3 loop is CASSLGQGVSYEQYF. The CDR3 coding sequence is TGTGCCAGCAGCTTAGGACAGGGGGTCTCCTACGAGCAGTACTTC.

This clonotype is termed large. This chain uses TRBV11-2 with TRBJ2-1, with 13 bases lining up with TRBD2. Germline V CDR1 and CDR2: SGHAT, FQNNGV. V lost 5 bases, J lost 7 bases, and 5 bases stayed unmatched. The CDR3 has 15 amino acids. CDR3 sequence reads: CASSPTSGRGNEQFF. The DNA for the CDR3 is TGTGCCAGCAGCCCTACTAGCGGGAGGGGGAATGAGCAGTTCTTC.

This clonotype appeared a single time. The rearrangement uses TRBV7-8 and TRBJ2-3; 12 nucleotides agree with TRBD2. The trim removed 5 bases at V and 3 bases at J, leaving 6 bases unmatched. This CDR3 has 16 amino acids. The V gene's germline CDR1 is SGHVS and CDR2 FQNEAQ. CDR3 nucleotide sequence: TGTGCCAGCAGCAGATGGACTAGCGGGAATACAGATACGCAGTATTTT. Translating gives CASSRWTSGNTDTQYF.

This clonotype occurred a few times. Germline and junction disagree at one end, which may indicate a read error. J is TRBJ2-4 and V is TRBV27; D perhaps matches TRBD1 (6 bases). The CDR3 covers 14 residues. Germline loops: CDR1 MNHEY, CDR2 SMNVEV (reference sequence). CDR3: CASRMDSFNSPLHF. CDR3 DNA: TGTGCCAGCAGGATGGACAGTTTTAATTCACCCCTCCACTTC.

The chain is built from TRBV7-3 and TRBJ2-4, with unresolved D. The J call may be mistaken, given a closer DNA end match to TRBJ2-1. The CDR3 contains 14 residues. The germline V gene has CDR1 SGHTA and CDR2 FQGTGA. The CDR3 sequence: CASSLVPIADEQFF. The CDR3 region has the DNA TGTGCCAGCAGCTTAGTCCCTATAGCAGATGAGCAGTTCTTC.

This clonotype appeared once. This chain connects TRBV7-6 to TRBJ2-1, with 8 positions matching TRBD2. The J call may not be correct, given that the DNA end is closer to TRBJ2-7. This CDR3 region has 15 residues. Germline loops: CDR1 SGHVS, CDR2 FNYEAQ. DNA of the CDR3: TGTGCCAGCAGCTTCAGATCCGGGACTAGCTACGAGCAGTACTTC. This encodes CASSFRSGTSYEQYF.

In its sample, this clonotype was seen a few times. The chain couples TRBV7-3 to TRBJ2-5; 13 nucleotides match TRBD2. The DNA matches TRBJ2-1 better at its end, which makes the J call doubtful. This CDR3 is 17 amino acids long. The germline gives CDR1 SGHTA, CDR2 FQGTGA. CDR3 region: CASSLTRLAGGRNEQFF. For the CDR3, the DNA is TGTGCCAGCAGCTTAACAAGACTAGCGGGAGGTAGGAATGAGCAGTTCTTC.

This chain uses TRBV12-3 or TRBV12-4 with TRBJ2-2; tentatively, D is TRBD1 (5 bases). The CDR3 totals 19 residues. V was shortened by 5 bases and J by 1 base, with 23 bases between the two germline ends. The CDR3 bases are TGTGCCAGCAGTCCCCCTTCGGTATTGGGGCGCGGGAACACCGGGGAGCTGTTTTTT. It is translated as CASSPPSVLGRGNTGELFF.

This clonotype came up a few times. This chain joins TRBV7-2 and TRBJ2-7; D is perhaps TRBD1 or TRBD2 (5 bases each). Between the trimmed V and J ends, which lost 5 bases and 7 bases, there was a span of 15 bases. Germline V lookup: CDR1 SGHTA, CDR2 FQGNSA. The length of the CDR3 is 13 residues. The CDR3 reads CASSHTWGNEQYF. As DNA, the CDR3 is TGTGCCAGCAGCCATACGTGGGGGAATGAGCAGTACTTC.

CDR3 nucleotides: TGTGCCAGCAGTGACAGCTTGGATGTGAGGACTAGCGGGGGCAGCTCCTACAATGAGCAGTTCTTC. Its translation: CASSDSLDVRTSGGSSYNEQFF. The chain links TRBV6-1 to TRBJ2-5, with TRBD2 matching 13 bases. Near its end, the DNA agrees better with TRBJ2-1, so the J call may be wrong. CDR1 MNHNS and CDR2 SASEGT come from the germline V gene. The CDR3 sequence is 22 residues long.

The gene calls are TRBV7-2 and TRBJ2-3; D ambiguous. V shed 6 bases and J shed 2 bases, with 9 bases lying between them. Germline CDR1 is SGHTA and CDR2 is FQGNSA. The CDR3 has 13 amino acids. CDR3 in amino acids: CASSFEYTDTQYF. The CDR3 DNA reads TGTGCCAGCAGTTTCGAGTACACAGATACGCAGTATTTT.

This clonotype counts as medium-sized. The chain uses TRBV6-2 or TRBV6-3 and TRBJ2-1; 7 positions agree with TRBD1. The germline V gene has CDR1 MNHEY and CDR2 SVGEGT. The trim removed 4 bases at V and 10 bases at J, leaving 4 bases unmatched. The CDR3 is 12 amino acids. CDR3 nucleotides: TGTGCCAGCAGTTCCCAGGGGGACGAGCAGTTCTTC. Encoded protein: CASSSQGDEQFF.

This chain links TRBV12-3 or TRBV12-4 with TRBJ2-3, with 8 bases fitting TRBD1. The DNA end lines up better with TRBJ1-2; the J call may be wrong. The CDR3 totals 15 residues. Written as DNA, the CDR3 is TGTGCCAGCAGTCGCCAGACAGGGGCTCTCTATGGCTACACCTTC. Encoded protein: CASSRQTGALYGYTF.

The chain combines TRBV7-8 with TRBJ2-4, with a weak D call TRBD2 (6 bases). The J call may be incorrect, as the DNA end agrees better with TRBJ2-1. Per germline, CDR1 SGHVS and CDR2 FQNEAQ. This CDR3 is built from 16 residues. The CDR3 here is CASGYRGGTQYNEQFF. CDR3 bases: TGTGCCAGCGGGTATAGGGGTGGGACTCAGTACAATGAGCAGTTCTTC.

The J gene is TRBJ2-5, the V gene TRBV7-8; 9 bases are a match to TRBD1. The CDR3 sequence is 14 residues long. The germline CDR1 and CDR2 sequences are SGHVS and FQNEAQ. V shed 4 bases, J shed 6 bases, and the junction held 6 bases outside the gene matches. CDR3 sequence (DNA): TGTGCCAGCAGCTCCGACAGGGGGAGGAAGACCCAGTACTTC. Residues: CASSSDRGRKTQYF.

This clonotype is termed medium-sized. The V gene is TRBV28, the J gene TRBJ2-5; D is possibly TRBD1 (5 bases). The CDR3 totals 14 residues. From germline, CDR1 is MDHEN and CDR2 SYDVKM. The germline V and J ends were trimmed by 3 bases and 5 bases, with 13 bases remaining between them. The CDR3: CASSFERGRETQYF. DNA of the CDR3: TGTGCCAGCAGTTTCGAAAGGGGCCGCGAGACCCAGTACTTC.

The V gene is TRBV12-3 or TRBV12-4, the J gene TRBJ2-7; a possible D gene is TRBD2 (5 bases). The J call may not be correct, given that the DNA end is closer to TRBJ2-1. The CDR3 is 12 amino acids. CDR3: CASSLGGIEQFF. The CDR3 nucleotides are TGTGCCAGCAGTTTAGGAGGGATCGAGCAGTTCTTC.